The T cell receptor beta chain described here comes from a study of cytomegalovirus exposure and HLA in healthy donors. At the level of the study: An earlier analysis found around 120 million unique TCR beta sequences from approximately 190 million T cells.

Findings and limits, study-wide: Through in vitro validation, a few CMV-associated chains were shown to be specific for CMV antigens. Highly shared variants forming one cluster were likely a sequencing artifact. According to the study, 160 or so TCR beta chains were cytomegalovirus-associated.

With 4 bases removed from V and 6 bases from J, the gap between germline ends came to 22 bases. The CDR3 runs 16 residues. Germline lookup yields CDR1 SGHDT and CDR2 YYEEEE. With 60 Vbeta and 13 Jbeta primers, the PCR was carried out. Here immunoSEQ multiplex PCR was the method, and the copy in TCRdb shows in-frame clones only, minus some. This sample has about 150,000 clones, with roughly 73% found just once. About this clone itself: Its antigen is currently unknown.

The V and J genes are TRBV5-6 and TRBJ1-1; perhaps TRBD1 as D (6 bases). The TCR originated in a woman younger than 30 in good health and CMV-seronegative. The specimen sequenced was PBMCs. Here the CDR3 reads CASSRDTGVVHAEAFF. CDR3 coding DNA: TGTGCCAGCAGCAGGGACACCGGCGTTGTGCACGCTGAAGCTTTCTTT.